The source of this TCR beta chain is a study of beta chain features in type 1 diabetes. The length of the CDR3 is 14 residues. CDR1 and CDR2 from the germline V gene are SGHTA and FQGNSA. The germline V and J ends were trimmed by 5 bases and 6 bases, with 14 bases remaining between them. Cells sorted by CD45RO/CCR7/CD25/CD127/CD95/CD27 comprised CD4+ naive, central memory, regulatory and stem cell-like memory cells. Study results and caveats: Type 1 diabetes patients showed fewer insertions and more deletions at VDJ junctions. Shorter TCRB CDR3s, moderately but significantly so, marked every one of the four CD4+ subsets in Type 1 diabetes patients.

The authors reverse transcribed all of the isolated RNA, so sequencing captured expressed TCRB transcripts. An average of about 3.5 million reads was obtained for naive, central memory and regulatory T cell samples. Profiling relied on immunoSEQ multiplex PCR, and the TCRdb table lists in-frame clones only, not all of them. The sample lists over 600,000 clones, roughly 12% occurring once. This clone occurred a few times. Its antigen is still unknown. The sequenced sample was naive CD4+ T cells from blood. The source of this sequence is a man aged 25-40 years with type 1 diabetes. The chain recombines TRBV7-2 with TRBJ2-4; tentative D call: TRBD2 (5 bases). The CDR3 region has the DNA TGTGCCAGCAGCATAGGAGTCCGGGGAAACATTCAGTACTTC. Translating it yields CASSIGVRGNIQYF.